These T cell receptor beta chains were read from a single sample in a study of T cell responses to AZD1222 COVID-19 vaccine. Profiled with immunoSEQ multiplex PCR; TCRdb holds only in-frame clones, not every one. Of 130,000 to 150,000 clones listed, 92% are singletons. Material: peripheral blood, obtained on day 0 of AZD1222 vaccination. The source is an adult in good health. Both conserved end residues are part of each CDR3. D genes are given only for firm matches. Size is omitted from some rows. Given values are once, few, many or a class for expanded clones.

cdr3_nt | cdr3_aa | j_call | clone_size | v_call | d_call
TGCAGCGGAGGGACGAAGGGGTACGAGCAGTACTTC | CSGGTKGYEQYF | TRBJ2-7 | - | TRBV29-1 | -
TGTGCCAGCAGTCGTATCGGGGGGAGGAGCACAGATACGCAGTATTTT | CASSRIGGRSTDTQYF | TRBJ2-3 | - | TRBV14 | TRBD2
TGTGCCAGCAGCAGTTCATTTTCCACAGATACGCAGTATTTT | CASSSSFSTDTQYF | TRBJ2-3 | - | TRBV5-4 | -
TGTGCCAGCAGCCCGTCGCTACGGGTGGGGGAGACCCAGTACTTC | CASSPSLRVGETQYF | TRBJ2-5 | - | TRBV11-2 | -
TGTGCCAGCAGTCCTCGGGGGACTGAAGCTTTCTTT | CASSPRGTEAFF | TRBJ1-1 | - | TRBV12-3/TRBV12-4 | -
TGTGCCAGCAGTCATTTACCGGGACTCTTAGGGGAAAAACTGTTTTTT | CASSHLPGLLGEKLFF | TRBJ1-4 | - | TRBV7-2 | -
TGTGCCAGCAGCCCTGGCGGTTATAGCAATCAGCCCCAGCATTTT | CASSPGGYSNQPQHF | TRBJ1-5 | - | TRBV7-2 | -
TGTGCCAGCGGCGGATCGAGTCCTAGTACCGTTACGCAGTATTTT | CASGGSSPSTVTQYF | TRBJ2-3 | - | TRBV11-3 | -
TGTGCCAGCAGTGACGGTCGGGACAGGGCCTACGAGCAGTACTTC | CASSDGRDRAYEQYF | TRBJ2-7 | few | TRBV6-4 | TRBD1
TGTGCCAGCAGTTATATTCAGGGGGCAGGGGGCAATCAGCCCCAGCATTTT | CASSYIQGAGGNQPQHF | TRBJ1-5 | - | TRBV6-2/TRBV6-3 | TRBD1
TGTGCCAGCAGCTTATATATGGGACAAGGATCGGATCAGCCCCAGCATTTT | CASSLYMGQGSDQPQHF | TRBJ1-5 | - | TRBV7-9 | -
TGTGCCACCCTGCTAATTAACTATGGCTACACCTTC | CATLLINYGYTF | TRBJ1-2 | - | TRBV6-6 | -
TGTGCCAGCAGCTGGACCAATAATTCACCCCTCCACTTT | CASSWTNNSPLHF | TRBJ1-6 | - | TRBV7-8 | -
TGCGCCAGCAGCTGGGGACAGGGCGCAAATGAAAAACTGTTTTTT | CASSWGQGANEKLFF | TRBJ1-4 | - | TRBV5-1 | TRBD1
TGTGCCAGCAGCTTACAGGGCCAGAACACTGAAGCTTTCTTT | CASSLQGQNTEAFF | TRBJ1-1 | - | TRBV9 | -
TGTGCCAGCAGCGTCTTTAGCGAGAAGGGGGAGCTGTTTTTT | CASSVFSEKGELFF | TRBJ2-2 | - | TRBV9 | -
TGTGCCAGCAGCTTAGAGGGGTCTATTAGCAATCAGCCCCAGCATTTT | CASSLEGSISNQPQHF | TRBJ1-5 | - | TRBV7-8 | -
TGTGCCAGCAGTTCCTCGTGGGGGGCGGTCACCGGGGAGCTGTTTTTT | CASSSSWGAVTGELFF | TRBJ2-2 | - | TRBV6-5 | -
TGTGCCAGTAGTATTCTCTCCGGGACAGGAGCCTACGAGCAGTACTTC | CASSILSGTGAYEQYF | TRBJ2-7 | - | TRBV19 | TRBD1
TGTGCCAGCAGCTTAGGGACAGACAGCTATGGCTACACCTTC | CASSLGTDSYGYTF | TRBJ1-2 | - | TRBV7-2 | -
TGTGCCAGCTCACCGCGGACAGGGGAGGCTAATGAAAAACTGTTTTTT | CASSPRTGEANEKLFF | TRBJ1-4 | - | TRBV18 | TRBD1
TGTGCCAGCAGCCCCCTGCGGAGTACGCAGTATTTT | CASSPLRSTQYF | TRBJ2-3 | once | TRBV7-2 | -
TGTGCCACCCGGGAGAGCGGGGGATACACCGGGGAGCTGTTTTTT | CATRESGGYTGELFF | TRBJ2-2 | - | TRBV2 | TRBD2
TGCAGCACTCAGGGGGCGGAGGGCTACACCTTC | CSTQGAEGYTF | TRBJ1-2 | - | TRBV29-1 | TRBD1
TGTGCCAGCAGCCGTAGAGGGCCCGAGCAGTACTTC | CASSRRGPEQYF | TRBJ2-7 | - | TRBV6-2/TRBV6-3 | -
TGTGCCAGCAGCTCTCAAGGGACAGGGGGGAATCAGCCCCAGCATTTT | CASSSQGTGGNQPQHF | TRBJ1-5 | - | TRBV7-2 | TRBD1
TGTGCCAGCAGCGGGAGACAGGGTAAGGGAGAGACTCAGTACTTC | CASSGRQGKGETQYF | TRBJ2-5 | once | TRBV7-9 | TRBD1
TGTGCCAGAACGTCCCTTTGCGGGACTGAAGCTTTCTTT | CARTSLCGTEAFF | TRBJ1-1 | - | TRBV5-3 | -
TGTGCCAGCAGTCGCAAGGGAGGATACAATGAGCAGTTCTTC | CASSRKGGYNEQFF | TRBJ2-1 | - | TRBV5-4 | -
TGTGCCAGCAGTCCCCGGTGGAACTATAATTCACCCCTCCACTTT | CASSPRWNYNSPLHF | TRBJ1-6 | - | TRBV27 | -
TGTGCCAGCAACTTACAGAGAGGCACTGAAGCTTTCTTT | CASNLQRGTEAFF | TRBJ1-1 | - | TRBV6-6 | -
TGTGCCAGCAGCTCCCCCCCGGGGCAGGGATACTACGAGCAGTACTTC | CASSSPPGQGYYEQYF | TRBJ2-7 | - | TRBV7-2 | -
TGTGCCAGCAGCTCCCCTTACAGGGACTCTGGAAACACCATATATTTT | CASSSPYRDSGNTIYF | TRBJ1-3 | - | TRBV7-6 | -
TGTGCCACCAGTGATCCTAGCGGGGCGGAGACCCAGTACTTC | CATSDPSGAETQYF | TRBJ2-5 | - | TRBV24-1 | TRBD2
TGTGCCAGCAGTTACACAGGGGGCATGAACACTGAAGCTTTCTTT | CASSYTGGMNTEAFF | TRBJ1-1 | - | TRBV6-2/TRBV6-3 | TRBD1
TGTGCCAGCAGCTCACAGGGTAATAATTCACCCCTCCACTTT | CASSSQGNNSPLHF | TRBJ1-6 | - | TRBV11-2 | -
TGCGCCACTCGACAGGAAAGAACCTCCCGCTCTGGGGCCAACGTCCTGACTTTC | CATRQERTSRSGANVLTF | TRBJ2-6 | - | TRBV23-1 | -
TGCGCCAGCAGCCTAGGGGGGGGCGAAAAACTGTTTTTT | CASSLGGGEKLFF | TRBJ1-4 | - | TRBV4-1 | -
TGTGCCAGCAGCCAAGGGGGTAGCGGGGGACAAGAGACCCAGTACTTC | CASSQGGSGGQETQYF | TRBJ2-5 | - | TRBV3-1/TRBV3-2 | TRBD2
TGTGCCAGCAGTCCGACCGGGACCACAAAACCAACTAATGAAAAACTGTTTTTT | CASSPTGTTKPTNEKLFF | TRBJ1-4 | - | TRBV6-6 | -
TGTGCCAGCAGTGAAGAGGGATTAGTTTACAATGAGCAGTTCTTC | CASSEEGLVYNEQFF | TRBJ2-1 | - | TRBV2 | -
TGTGCCAGCAGAGCAAGTGGGGGCTTTAACTATGGCTACACCTTC | CASRASGGFNYGYTF | TRBJ1-2 | - | TRBV6-5 | -
TGTGCCAGCAGTTACGGAAGCAATCAGCCCCAGCATTTT | CASSYGSNQPQHF | TRBJ1-5 | - | TRBV6-5 | -
TGTGCCAGCAGATTTGGAGGTGGCTCTGAAAAACTGTTTTTT | CASRFGGGSEKLFF | TRBJ1-4 | - | TRBV2 | -
TGTGCCAGCACCAAGGGTTTTGGAAACACCATATATTTT | CASTKGFGNTIYF | TRBJ1-3 | - | TRBV2 | -
TGTGCCAGCAGCCCTAGGGACAGCCAAGAGACCCAGTACTTC | CASSPRDSQETQYF | TRBJ2-5 | - | TRBV7-9 | TRBD1
TGCAGCGTTGAACAGGTGTTCTATGGCTACACCTTC | CSVEQVFYGYTF | TRBJ1-2 | - | TRBV29-1 | -
TGTGCCAGCAGTTACTCAGTGAGGGTCCCCCCAATCTACGAGCAGTACTTC | CASSYSVRVPPIYEQYF | TRBJ2-7 | - | TRBV6-7 | -
TGTGCCAGCTCACCACTCAATCAGCCCCAGCATTTT | CASSPLNQPQHF | TRBJ1-5 | once | TRBV18 | -
TGCGCCAGCAGCCAAGTTTGGACAGGGGGGGGCACAGATACGCAGTATTTT | CASSQVWTGGGTDTQYF | TRBJ2-3 | once | TRBV4-1 | TRBD1